The 16 T cell receptor beta chains presented below share a single source sample, sequenced in a study of T cell changes during pregnancy in multiple sclerosis. The method was immunoSEQ multiplex PCR; TCRdb's version includes in-frame clones alone and lacks a portion of them. Here the sample spans more than 95,000 clones, around 93% being singletons. This sample comprised peripheral blood, obtained after pregnancy. These receptors originate from a female donor with multiple sclerosis, enrolled in a pregnancy study.

This chain connects TRBV5-6 to TRBJ2-5; possible D gene TRBD1, 8 bases. Germline V CDR1 and CDR2: SGHDT, YYEEEE. This CDR3 contains 16 residues. The V end lost 3 bases, the J end lost 4 bases, and 19 bases lay between the germline ends. For the CDR3, the DNA is TGTGCCAGCAGCTACCGCGGACAGGGAGGGGTAGAGACCCAGTACTTC. Its protein is CASSYRGQGGVETQYF.

V gene TRBV5-4 combines with J gene TRBJ1-2; no clear D. With 0 bases removed from V and 3 bases from J, the gap between germline ends came to 3 bases. Germline lookup yields CDR1 SGHNT and CDR2 YYREEE (reference sequence). The CDR3 is made up of 12 amino acids. CDR3 in amino acids: CASSLGDYGYTF. The CDR3 coding sequence is TGTGCCAGCAGCTTGGGAGACTATGGCTACACCTTC.

This chain joins TRBV5-1 and TRBJ1-2; 8 nucleotides match TRBD1. Germline V gives CDR1 SGHRS, CDR2 YFSETQ. J gave up 4 bases and V 3 bases, and 14 bases lay outside the gene matches. The CDR3 has 17 amino acids. The chain's CDR3 is CASSSSLGTGFLYGYTF. The CDR3 DNA follows: TGCGCCAGCAGCTCCAGCCTAGGGACAGGCTTCCTCTATGGCTACACCTTC.

The J gene is TRBJ1-5, the V gene TRBV2; D gene unclear. V was clipped by 1 base and J by 3 bases, with 7 bases between them. Germline V gene lookup returns CDR1 SNHLY and CDR2 FYNNEI. The length of the CDR3 is 14 residues. The CDR3 loop is CASSEGQVNQPQHF. DNA of the CDR3: TGTGCCAGCAGTGAAGGTCAGGTCAATCAGCCCCAGCATTTT. Full variable domain (outside the CDR3, taken from reference TRBV2 and TRBJ1-5): EPEVTQTPSHQVTQMGQEVILRCVPISNHLYFYWYRQILGQKVEFLVSFYNNEISEKSEIFDDQFSVERPDGSNFTLKIRSTKLEDSAMYFCASSEGQVNQPQHFGDGTRLSIL.

The rearrangement links TRBV27 to TRBJ2-1; 7 nucleotides align to TRBD2. The V gene's germline CDR1 is MNHEY and CDR2 SMNVEV (reference sequence). J was trimmed by 7 bases and V by 6 bases; bases with no gene match: 3. The CDR3 extends over 12 amino acids. CDR3: CASSTGGNEQFF. DNA for the CDR3: TGTGCCAGCAGCACCGGGGGGAATGAGCAGTTCTTC.

J is TRBJ2-7 and V is TRBV28; 8 nucleotides match TRBD2. V trimming: 5 bases; J trimming: 4 bases; junction bases outside the gene matches: 22. Germline lookup yields CDR1 MDHEN and CDR2 SYDVKM. This CDR3 is 19 amino acids long. This chain's CDR3 is CASSPPPARTSGADYEQYF. For the CDR3, the DNA is TGTGCCAGCAGTCCCCCGCCGGCACGAACTAGCGGAGCCGATTACGAGCAGTACTTC.

The chain has TRBV7-3 and TRBJ1-3; perhaps TRBD1 as D (6 bases). This CDR3 spans 15 amino acids. Germline-derived CDR1 and CDR2 are SGHTA and FQGTGA. V was clipped by 2 bases and J by 1 base, with 9 bases between them. CDR3 residues: CASSLLQGSGNTIYF. The CDR3 nucleotides are TGTGCCAGCAGCTTATTGCAGGGGTCTGGAAACACCATATATTTT.

The rearrangement joins TRBV7-9 to TRBJ2-3; maybe TRBD2 (7 bases). Germline V gene lookup returns CDR1 SEHNR and CDR2 FQNEAQ (reference sequence). Trimming left V 5 bases short and J 4 bases short, with 16 bases between. The CDR3 length is 15 residues. CDR3 bases: TGTGCCAGCAGCCCCGCGTGGGAGGGGGCAGATACGCAGTATTTT. Protein product: CASSPAWEGADTQYF.

V gene TRBV21-1 combines with J gene TRBJ2-7; the D call TRBD2 from the table was never checked on the DNA. TRBV21-1 is tagged as a pseudogene. CDR3 length equals 16 residues. The CDR3 sequence: CASSKGGRLNAYEQYF. CDR3 DNA sequence: TGTGCCAGCAGCAAAGGTGGGAGACTAAACGCTTACGAGCAGTACTTC.

The chain is built from TRBV18 and TRBJ2-7; 7 bases map to TRBD1. Losses at the gene ends were 6 bases for V and 0 bases for J; bases not matched to a gene: 2. The germline gives CDR1 KGHSH, CDR2 LQKENI. The CDR3 is 13 residues long. In DNA, the CDR3 is TGTGCCAGCTCCGGGGACAGCTCCTACGAGCAGTACTTC. Translated, it gives CASSGDSSYEQYF.

The rearrangement links TRBV7-2 to TRBJ1-5, with a weak D call TRBD1 (5 bases). Trimming took off 5 bases at V and 2 bases at J, with 16 bases between the two ends. CDR1 SGHTA and CDR2 FQGNSA come from the germline V gene. This CDR3 region has 16 residues. The CDR3 DNA sequence: TGTGCCAGCAGCCTAGAAGGGGTTTTGGGCAATCAGCCCCAGCATTTT. Its protein product is CASSLEGVLGNQPQHF.

The gene calls are TRBV4-1 and TRBJ2-3; possibly TRBD2 for D (6 bases). This CDR3 has 15 amino acids. Trimming stripped 7 bases from V and 0 bases from J, with 14 bases between. Germline-derived CDR1 and CDR2 are MGHRA and YSYEKL. CDR3 bases: TGCGCCAGCAAACCCCGGGACTTTAGCACAGATACGCAGTATTTT. Its translation: CASKPRDFSTDTQYF.

V usage is TRBV19 and J usage is TRBJ1-1, with D hard to call. With 1 base removed from V and 9 bases from J, the gap between germline ends came to 9 bases. The CDR3 is 12 amino acids. Germline assignment: CDR1 LNHDA and CDR2 SQIVND (reference sequence). CDR3 bases: TGTGCCAGTAGTATAGGGTCCGGTAAAGCTTTCTTT. Protein product: CASSIGSGKAFF.

V is TRBV27 and J is TRBJ2-7, with D possibly TRBD2 on 6 matching bases. Germline CDR1 reads MNHEY; CDR2 reads SMNVEV (reference sequence). CDR3 length: 11 residues. Trimming pared 10 bases from V and 6 bases from J, leaving 13 bases between. DNA of the CDR3: TGTGCCACCGGGGGTCTGCCCGAGCAGTACTTC. The encoded protein is CATGGLPEQYF.

This clone was observed once. V is TRBV7-3 and J is TRBJ2-1; TRBD1 is a possible D gene (5 bases). This CDR3 has 13 amino acids. Germline lookup yields CDR1 SGHTA and CDR2 FQGTGA. Trimming stripped 2 bases from V and 6 bases from J, with 8 bases between. CDR3 bases: TGTGCCAGCAGCTTAGGGGCGCGCAATGAGCAGTTCTTC. This sequence encodes CASSLGARNEQFF.

The rearrangement joins TRBV5-1 to TRBJ1-1; TRBD1 is a possible D gene (5 bases). CDR3 length equals 15 residues. The V end lost 0 bases, the J end lost 0 bases, and 9 bases lay between the germline ends. Germline values: CDR1 SGHRS, CDR2 YFSETQ. CDR3 protein: CASSLDQGMNTEAFF. The CDR3, as DNA: TGCGCCAGCAGCTTGGATCAGGGAATGAACACTGAAGCTTTCTTT.